Included here is one TCR beta chain sequence, with context. The germline V gene has CDR1 MGHRA and CDR2 YSYEKL. The V segment lost 3 bases and the J segment 5 bases; nucleotides outside the gene matches: 11. This CDR3 region has 17 residues. This record belongs to a study of blood T cell repertoires in COVID-19. Turning to the study itself: Sites in the United States, Italy and Spain provided acute and convalescent COVID-19 samples.

Sequenced by immunoSEQ multiplex PCR; TCRdb stores in-frame clones only, minus some. The sample has some 48,000 clones, 70% to 90% seen once. This TCR came from a woman aged 60-70 years with acute or convalescent COVID-19. The sequencing sample was made of peripheral blood. The chain has TRBV4-1 and TRBJ1-2; 11 bases line up with TRBD1. The CDR3 region has the DNA TGCGCCAGCAGCCAGGACTCCAGGACAGGGGGCGTATATGGCTACACCTTC. It is translated as CASSQDSRTGGVYGYTF.